Below, 24 T cell receptor beta chains from the same sample are listed, as sequenced in a study of blood T cell repertoires in COVID-19. Produced via immunoSEQ multiplex PCR; TCRdb's table is partial and in-frame only. This repertoire shows a few hundred thousand clones, roughly 91% found once; its top ten account for approximately 1.8%. The sample comprised peripheral blood. These receptors all stem from a woman aged 25 to 39 with COVID-19, enrolled during active disease.

This chain's CDR3 is CASSPGGQRTEAFF. The CDR3 bases are TGTGCCAGCAGCCCAGGGGGACAGCGGACTGAAGCTTTCTTT. The V and J genes are TRBV14 and TRBJ1-1; 7 bases are a match to TRBD1. V dropped 4 bases and J dropped 5; count of bases not matched to a gene: 7. From germline, CDR1 is SGHDN and CDR2 FVKESK. This CDR3 contains 14 residues.

The chain joins TRBV5-6 to TRBJ1-2; 9 nucleotides align to TRBD1. CDR3 length equals 15 residues. Germline lookup yields CDR1 SGHDT and CDR2 YYEEEE. The ends lost 1 base at V and 3 bases at J; junction bases unmatched: 4. This CDR3 is CASSLRDRDDYGYTF. The CDR3 DNA follows: TGTGCCAGCAGCTTGAGGGACAGGGACGACTATGGCTACACCTTC.

V gene TRBV18 combines with J gene TRBJ2-7, with D possibly being TRBD1 (6 bases). Trimming removed 2 bases from V and 3 bases from J, with 11 bases in between. The CDR3 consists of 14 residues. Per germline, CDR1 KGHSH and CDR2 LQKENI. As DNA, the CDR3 is TGTGCCAGCTCACCAACGCAGGGGAACTACGAGCAGTACTTC. Protein product: CASSPTQGNYEQYF.

This sequence joins TRBV11-3 and TRBJ2-3; D not certain. V lost 5 bases and J 0 bases, leaving 12 bases between the germline ends. The CDR3 has 15 residues. Germline V gene data show CDR1 as SGHNT and CDR2 as YENEEA. CDR3 loop: CASSGGDSSTDTQYF. Here the CDR3 DNA reads TGTGCCAGCAGCGGCGGAGACTCTAGCACAGATACGCAGTATTTT.

The chain employs TRBV5-5 and TRBJ2-7; possibly TRBD1 for D (8 bases). Trimming cost V 2 bases and J 4 bases, with 19 bases left between them. Germline CDR1 is SGHKS and CDR2 is YYEKEE (reference sequence). This CDR3 is built from 16 residues. CDR3 region: CASSLGTGGAFYEQYF. The CDR3 DNA is TGTGCCAGCAGCTTAGGTACAGGGGGGGCGTTTTACGAGCAGTACTTC.

The chain combines TRBV6-5 with TRBJ2-1; TRBD2 matches 10 bases. From germline, CDR1 is MNHEY and CDR2 SVGAGI. V gave up 0 bases and J gave up 3 bases; unmatched junction bases: 2. CDR3 length equals 16 residues. CDR3: CASSYSLAGFYNEQFF. The DNA for the CDR3 is TGTGCCAGCAGTTACTCACTAGCGGGGTTCTACAATGAGCAGTTCTTC.

The V gene is TRBV19, the J gene TRBJ2-3; a weak D match, TRBD1 (8 bases). The CDR3 runs to 16 residues. Germline assignment: CDR1 LNHDA and CDR2 SQIVND (reference sequence). The V end was cut by 7 bases, the J end by 5 bases, with 22 bases between. The chain's CDR3 is CASTLPPTGEGDTQYF. The CDR3 DNA reads as TGTGCCAGTACCCTACCACCGACAGGGGAGGGAGATACGCAGTATTTT.

This chain joins TRBV7-9 and TRBJ1-1; D remains unclear. The V and J ends lost 6 bases and 0 bases respectively, with 8 bases between them. This CDR3 spans 13 amino acids. Germline lookup yields CDR1 SEHNR and CDR2 FQNEAQ (reference sequence). CDR3 amino acids: CASSSLMNTEAFF. CDR3 DNA: TGTGCCAGCAGTTCACTTATGAACACTGAAGCTTTCTTT.

This clone was found many times. The V gene is TRBV3-1 (or the pseudogene TRBV3-2), the J gene TRBJ1-6, with a tentative D call TRBD1 (5 bases). The CDR3 runs to 20 residues. In germline, CDR1 is LGHDT, CDR2 YNNKEL (reference sequence). Trimming pared 4 bases from V and 1 base from J, leaving 23 bases between. CDR3 region: CASSPRLAARVSSYNSPLHF. DNA of the CDR3: TGTGCCAGCAGCCCTCGCCTGGCGGCCAGGGTTAGTTCCTATAATTCACCCCTCCACTTT.

V and J are TRBV4-2 and TRBJ2-5; 11 bases fit TRBD2. The CDR3 is made up of 18 amino acids. The ends lost 0 bases at V and 5 bases at J; junction bases unmatched: 11. The germline gives CDR1 LGHNA, CDR2 YNFKEQ. The CDR3 region has the DNA TGTGCCAGCAGCCAAGAGGTGACTAGCGGGGAAGCCCGCGAGACCCAGTACTTC. This translates into CASSQEVTSGEARETQYF.

The rearrangement joins TRBV7-2 to TRBJ1-6, with a possible D match to TRBD1 (5 bases). The germline V gene has CDR1 SGHTA and CDR2 FQGNSA. V dropped 5 bases and J dropped 7 bases, with 12 bases sitting between them. CDR3 size: 14 residues. CDR3 in amino acids: CASSPGPGNSPLHF. CDR3 bases: TGTGCCAGCAGCCCAGGGCCAGGGAATTCACCCCTCCACTTT.

The chain joins TRBV6-6 to TRBJ1-5; D is perhaps TRBD1 (5 bases). Looked up from germline, CDR1 is MNHNY and CDR2 is SVGAGI (reference sequence). The CDR3 spans 15 residues. The V and J ends lost 5 bases and 0 bases respectively, with 11 bases between them. The CDR3 bases are TGTGCCAGCAGTCAGACCAGGGATAGCAATCAGCCCCAGCATTTT. It is translated as CASSQTRDSNQPQHF.

This chain joins TRBV3-1 (or the pseudogene TRBV3-2) and TRBJ2-3; 11 bases align to TRBD2. The CDR3 has 14 amino acids. The V segment lost 2 bases and the J segment 6 bases; nucleotides outside the gene matches: 1. Germline values: CDR1 LGHDT, CDR2 YNNKEL (reference sequence). The DNA of the CDR3 is TGTGCCAGCAGCCAACTAGCGGGGGGCGATACGCAGTATTTT. Translated, it gives CASSQLAGGDTQYF.

The V gene is TRBV11-3, the J gene TRBJ2-5; tentative D call: TRBD2 (5 bases). Trimming left V 1 base short and J 5 bases short, with 14 bases between. Germline CDR1 is SGHNT and CDR2 is YENEEA. CDR3 length: 15 residues. The CDR3 DNA sequence: TGTGCCAGCAGCTTAGTCCTAGCAGGTGTGGAGACCCAGTACTTC. Translated, it gives CASSLVLAGVETQYF.

This chain links TRBV4-1 with TRBJ1-4; D is unresolved. V shed 4 bases and J shed 6 bases, with 12 bases lying between them. Looked up from germline, CDR1 is MGHRA and CDR2 is YSYEKL. The CDR3 is 14 amino acids. CDR3 nucleotide sequence: TGCGCCAGCAGCCCGGCGGAGAGGGATGAAAAACTGTTTTTT. Protein product: CASSPAERDEKLFF.

This clone has a count of ten or more. The V and J genes are TRBV5-6 and TRBJ2-3; D gene uncertain. V lost 4 bases and J lost 4, with 7 bases in between. Germline CDR1 and CDR2: SGHDT and YYEEEE. The CDR3 totals 12 residues. The CDR3 DNA sequence: TGTGCCAGCAGCGTCCTCGCAGATACGCAGTATTTT. This codes for CASSVLADTQYF.

V is TRBV4-1 and J is TRBJ2-1, with 9 bases identical to TRBD1. This CDR3 spans 16 amino acids. V shed 4 bases, J shed 10 bases, and the junction held 14 bases outside the gene matches. Germline V gene data show CDR1 as MGHRA and CDR2 as YSYEKL. In nucleotides, the CDR3 is TGCGCCAGCAGCCTGAGCGGACAGGGGAGGACTATGGAGCAGTTCTTC. Its translation: CASSLSGQGRTMEQFF.

The gene calls are TRBV6-6 and TRBJ2-3; 10 nucleotides line up with TRBD1. The CDR3 covers 16 residues. The germline V gene encodes CDR1 MNHNY and CDR2 SVGAGI (reference sequence). V lost 8 bases to trimming and J lost 5 bases; unmatched junction nucleotides: 13. The chain's CDR3 is CASQTQNRDRGDTQYF. For the CDR3, the DNA is TGTGCCAGCCAGACGCAAAACCGGGACAGGGGAGATACGCAGTATTTT.

DNA for the CDR3: TGTGCCAGCAGTTTGGCCCAGGATACGCAGTATTTT. Amino acid sequence: CASSLAQDTQYF. The V and J genes are TRBV12-3 or TRBV12-4 and TRBJ2-3; the D is unclear. This CDR3 is 12 amino acids long. Trimming removed 3 bases from V and 6 bases from J, with 7 bases in between.

CDR3 protein: CASSHTQGFGTEAFF. The CDR3 DNA sequence: TGCGCCAGCAGCCACACACAGGGTTTTGGGACTGAAGCTTTCTTT. V and J are TRBV4-1 and TRBJ1-1; D might be TRBD1 (6 bases). Germline CDR1 reads MGHRA; CDR2 reads YSYEKL. The germline V and J ends were trimmed by 3 bases and 5 bases, with 16 bases remaining between them. The CDR3 extends over 15 amino acids.

The chain is built from TRBV7-8 and TRBJ2-2; 10 bases match TRBD1. The CDR3 length is 16 residues. Unmatched junction bases numbered 6, after V lost 4 bases and J lost 4 bases. Germline values: CDR1 SGHVS, CDR2 FQNEAQ. The CDR3 reads CASSSGTGEGTGELFF. CDR3 DNA: TGTGCCAGCAGCTCCGGGACAGGGGAGGGCACCGGGGAGCTGTTTTTT.

The chain recombines TRBV3-1 (or the pseudogene TRBV3-2) with TRBJ1-2; 10 nucleotides line up with TRBD1. V was clipped by 1 base and J by 8 bases; unmatched bases: 4. The V gene's germline CDR1 is LGHDT and CDR2 YNNKEL (reference sequence). CDR3 length equals 14 residues. CDR3 sequence reads: CASSQGQGAGGYTF. The CDR3 nucleotides read TGTGCCAGCAGCCAAGGACAGGGGGCGGGCGGCTACACCTTC.

The chain recombines TRBV11-2 with TRBJ1-1; D is ambiguous. Germline CDR1 SGHAT, CDR2 FQNNGV. V was pared by 5 bases and J by 13 bases, with 20 bases between. The CDR3 loop spans 13 amino acids. The CDR3 DNA reads TGTGCCAGCAGCCCCAGTCAACGGGGAGGAAGTTTCTTT. Translating gives CASSPSQRGGSFF.

The rearrangement joins TRBV25-1 to TRBJ2-1, with a possible D match to TRBD1 (5 bases). The V gene lost 0 bases and the J gene lost 4 bases, with 10 bases spanning the gap. There are 15 residues in the CDR3. Germline values: CDR1 MGHDK, CDR2 SYGVNS. The CDR3 DNA follows: TGTGCCAGCAGTGAATACTCAGGGAATTACAATGAGCAGTTCTTC. This codes for CASSEYSGNYNEQFF.